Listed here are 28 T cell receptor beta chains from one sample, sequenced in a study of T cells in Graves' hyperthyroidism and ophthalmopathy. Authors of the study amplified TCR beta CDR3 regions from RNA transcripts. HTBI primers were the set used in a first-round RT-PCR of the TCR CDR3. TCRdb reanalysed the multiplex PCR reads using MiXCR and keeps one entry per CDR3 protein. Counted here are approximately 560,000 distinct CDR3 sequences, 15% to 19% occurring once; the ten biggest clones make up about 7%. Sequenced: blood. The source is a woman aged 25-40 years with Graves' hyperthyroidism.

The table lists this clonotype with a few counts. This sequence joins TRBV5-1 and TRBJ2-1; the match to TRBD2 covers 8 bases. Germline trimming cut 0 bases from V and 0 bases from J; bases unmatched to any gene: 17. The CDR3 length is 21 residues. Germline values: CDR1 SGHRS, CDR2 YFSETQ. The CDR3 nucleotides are TGCGCCAGCAGCTTGGCACCCACTAGCGGAGTCCAAACCTACTCCTACAATGAGCAGTTCTTC. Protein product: CASSLAPTSGVQTYSYNEQFF. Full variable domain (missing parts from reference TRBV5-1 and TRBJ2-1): KAGVTQTPRYLIKTRGQQVTLSCSPISGHRSVSWYQQTPGQGLQFLFEYFSETQRNKGNFPGRFSGRQFSNSRSEMNVSTLELGDSALYLCASSLAPTSGVQTYSYNEQFFGPGTRLTVL.

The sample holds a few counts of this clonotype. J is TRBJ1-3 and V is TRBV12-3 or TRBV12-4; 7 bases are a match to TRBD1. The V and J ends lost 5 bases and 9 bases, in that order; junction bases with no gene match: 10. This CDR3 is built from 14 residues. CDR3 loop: CASSLQLTGPTIYF. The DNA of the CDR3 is TGTGCCAGCAGTCTACAACTGACAGGGCCCACCATATATTTT.

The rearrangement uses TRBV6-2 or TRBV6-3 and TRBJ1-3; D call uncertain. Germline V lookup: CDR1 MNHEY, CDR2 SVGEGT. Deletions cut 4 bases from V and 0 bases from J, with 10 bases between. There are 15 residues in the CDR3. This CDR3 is CASSLRSYSGNTIYF. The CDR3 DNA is TGTGCCAGCAGTTTGCGGAGTTACTCTGGAAACACCATATATTTT.

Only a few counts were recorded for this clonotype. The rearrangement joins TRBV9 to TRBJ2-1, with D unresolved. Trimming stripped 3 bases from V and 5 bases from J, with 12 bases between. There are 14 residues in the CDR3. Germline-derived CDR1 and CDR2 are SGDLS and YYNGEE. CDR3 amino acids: CASSAADGHNEQFF. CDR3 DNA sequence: TGTGCCAGCAGCGCCGCGGACGGGCACAATGAGCAGTTCTTC.

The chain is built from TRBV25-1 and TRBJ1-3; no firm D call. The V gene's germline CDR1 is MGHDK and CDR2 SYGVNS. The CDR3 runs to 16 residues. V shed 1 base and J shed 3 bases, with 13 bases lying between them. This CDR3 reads CASSESSGVFGNTIYF. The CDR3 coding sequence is TGTGCCAGCAGTGAATCGTCCGGGGTTTTTGGAAACACCATATATTTT. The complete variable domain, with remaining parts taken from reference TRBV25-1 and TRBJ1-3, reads EADIYQTPRYLVIGTGKKITLECSQTMGHDKMYWYQQDPGMELHLIHYSYGVNSTEKGDLSSESTVSRIRTEHFPLTLESARPSHTSQYLCASSESSGVFGNTIYFGEGSWLTVV.

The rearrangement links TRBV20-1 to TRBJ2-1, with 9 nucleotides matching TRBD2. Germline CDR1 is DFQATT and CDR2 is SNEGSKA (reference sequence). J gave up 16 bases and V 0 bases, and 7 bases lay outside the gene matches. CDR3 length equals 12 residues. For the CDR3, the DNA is TGCAGTGCTAGAGATAAGACTAGCGGATTTTTCTTC. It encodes CSARDKTSGFFF.

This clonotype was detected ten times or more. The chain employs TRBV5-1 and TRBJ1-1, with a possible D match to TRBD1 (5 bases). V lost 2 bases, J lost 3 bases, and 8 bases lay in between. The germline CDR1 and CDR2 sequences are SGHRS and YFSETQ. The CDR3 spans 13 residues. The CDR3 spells CASSFEGDTEAFF. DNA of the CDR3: TGCGCCAGCAGCTTTGAAGGGGACACTGAAGCTTTCTTT.

CDR3 residues: CSARGLAGSGELFF. The CDR3 DNA follows: TGCAGTGCTAGAGGACTAGCGGGAAGCGGGGAGCTGTTTTTT. The chain links TRBV20-1 to TRBJ2-2; 11 bases match TRBD2. The ends lost 1 base at V and 7 bases at J; junction bases unmatched: 2. This CDR3 spans 14 amino acids. Germline V gene data show CDR1 as DFQATT and CDR2 as SNEGSKA (reference sequence).

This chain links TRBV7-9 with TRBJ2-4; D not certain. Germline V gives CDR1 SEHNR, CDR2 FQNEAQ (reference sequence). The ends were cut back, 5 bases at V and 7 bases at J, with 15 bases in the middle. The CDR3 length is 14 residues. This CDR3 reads CASSPSAVGNIQYF. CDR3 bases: TGTGCCAGCAGCCCCAGCGCGGTTGGGAACATTCAGTACTTC.

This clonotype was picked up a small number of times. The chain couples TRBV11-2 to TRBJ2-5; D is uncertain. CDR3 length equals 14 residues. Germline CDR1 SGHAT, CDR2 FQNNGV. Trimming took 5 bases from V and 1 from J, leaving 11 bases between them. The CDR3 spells CASSHGRTQETQYF. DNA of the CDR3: TGTGCCAGCAGCCACGGACGGACCCAAGAGACCCAGTACTTC.

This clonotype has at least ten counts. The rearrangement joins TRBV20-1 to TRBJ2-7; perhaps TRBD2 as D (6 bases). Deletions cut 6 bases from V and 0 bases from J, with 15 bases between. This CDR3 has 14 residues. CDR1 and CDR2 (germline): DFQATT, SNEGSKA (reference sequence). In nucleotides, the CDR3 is TGCAGTGCCGTGCTGGGCGGGAACTCCTACGAGCAGTACTTC. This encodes CSAVLGGNSYEQYF.

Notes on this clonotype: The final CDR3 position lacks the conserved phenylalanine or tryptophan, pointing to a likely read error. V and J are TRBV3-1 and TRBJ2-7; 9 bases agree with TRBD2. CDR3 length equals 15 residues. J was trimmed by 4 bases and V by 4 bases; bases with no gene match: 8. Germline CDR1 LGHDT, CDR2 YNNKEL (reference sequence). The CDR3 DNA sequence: TGTGCCAGCAGCCCGCGCGGTAGCGGGAGTTACGAGCAGTACCTC. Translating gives CASSPRGSGSYEQYL.

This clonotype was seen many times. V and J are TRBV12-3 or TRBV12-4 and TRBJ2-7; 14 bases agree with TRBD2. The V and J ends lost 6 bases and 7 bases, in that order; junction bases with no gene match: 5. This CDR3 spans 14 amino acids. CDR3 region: CASSLGLAGAEQYF. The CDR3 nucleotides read TGTGCCAGCAGCCTGGGACTAGCGGGAGCTGAGCAGTACTTC.

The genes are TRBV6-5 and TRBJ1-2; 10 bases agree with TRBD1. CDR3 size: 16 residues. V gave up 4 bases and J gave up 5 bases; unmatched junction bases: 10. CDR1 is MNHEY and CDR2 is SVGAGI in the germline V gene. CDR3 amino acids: CASSSGTGALLYGYTF. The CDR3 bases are TGTGCCAGCAGTTCCGGGACAGGGGCGTTACTGTATGGCTACACCTTC.

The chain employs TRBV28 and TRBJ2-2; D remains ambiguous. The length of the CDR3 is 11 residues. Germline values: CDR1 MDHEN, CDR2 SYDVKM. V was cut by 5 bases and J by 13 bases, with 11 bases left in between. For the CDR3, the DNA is TGTGCCAGCAGTCCCCACGGCCTGCTGTTTTTT. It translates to CASSPHGLLFF.

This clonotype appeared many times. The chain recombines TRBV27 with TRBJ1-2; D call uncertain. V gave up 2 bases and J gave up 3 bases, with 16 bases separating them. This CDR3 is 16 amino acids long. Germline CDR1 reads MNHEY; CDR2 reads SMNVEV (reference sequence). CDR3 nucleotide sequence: TGTGCCAGCAGTTTAGGGTTAGGATCGGTGGACTATGGCTACACCTTC. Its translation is CASSLGLGSVDYGYTF.

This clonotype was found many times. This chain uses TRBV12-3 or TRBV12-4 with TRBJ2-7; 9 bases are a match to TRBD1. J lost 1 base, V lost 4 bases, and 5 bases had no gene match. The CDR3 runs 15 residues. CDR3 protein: CASSSRDRASYEQYF. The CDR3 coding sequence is TGTGCCAGCAGTTCTAGGGACAGGGCTTCCTACGAGCAGTACTTC.

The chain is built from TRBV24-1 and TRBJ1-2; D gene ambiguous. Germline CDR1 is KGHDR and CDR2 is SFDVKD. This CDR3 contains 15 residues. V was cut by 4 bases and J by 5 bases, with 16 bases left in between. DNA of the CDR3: TGTGCCACCAGTGAGTACCTTCGACGGACGTATGGCTACACCTTC. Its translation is CATSEYLRRTYGYTF.

The CDR3 reads CASSSGTEYNSPLHF. The CDR3 region has the DNA TGTGCCAGCAGCTCCGGGACAGAGTATAATTCACCCCTCCACTTT. The chain is built from TRBV9 and TRBJ1-6; TRBD1 agrees at 7 bases. This CDR3 comprises 15 residues. Germline CDR1 SGDLS, CDR2 YYNGEE. V shed 4 bases, J shed 4 bases, and the junction held 5 bases outside the gene matches. Together with reference TRBV9 and TRBJ1-6, the CDR3 gives the full variable domain: DSGVTQTPKHLITATGQRVTLRCSPRSGDLSVYWYQQSLDQGLQFLIQYYNGEERAKGNILERFSAQQFPDLHSELNLSSLELGDSALYFCASSSGTEYNSPLHFGNGTRLTVT.

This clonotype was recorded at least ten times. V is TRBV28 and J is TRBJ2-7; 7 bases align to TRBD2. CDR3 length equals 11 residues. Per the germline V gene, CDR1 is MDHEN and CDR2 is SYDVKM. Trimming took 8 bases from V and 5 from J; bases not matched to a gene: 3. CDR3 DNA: TGTGCCAGCGGACTAGTACACGAGCAGTACTTC. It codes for CASGLVHEQYF. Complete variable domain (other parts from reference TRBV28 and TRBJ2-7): DVKVTQSSRYLVKRTGEKVFLECVQDMDHENMFWYRQDPGLGLRLIYFSYDVKMKEKGDIPEGYSVSREKKERFSLILESASTNQTSMYLCASGLVHEQYFGPGTRLTVT.

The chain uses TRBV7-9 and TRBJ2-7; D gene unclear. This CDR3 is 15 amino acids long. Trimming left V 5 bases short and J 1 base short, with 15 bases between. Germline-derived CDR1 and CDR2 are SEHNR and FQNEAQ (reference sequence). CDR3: CASSDGPTFSYEQYF. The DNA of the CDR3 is TGTGCCAGCAGCGACGGACCGACTTTTTCCTACGAGCAGTACTTC. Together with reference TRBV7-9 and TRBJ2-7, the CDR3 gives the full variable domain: DTGVSQNPRHKITKRGQNVTFRCDPISEHNRLYWYRQTLGQGPEFLTYFQNEAQLEKSRLLSDRFSAERPKGSFSTLEIQRTEQGDSAMYLCASSDGPTFSYEQYFGPGTRLTVT.

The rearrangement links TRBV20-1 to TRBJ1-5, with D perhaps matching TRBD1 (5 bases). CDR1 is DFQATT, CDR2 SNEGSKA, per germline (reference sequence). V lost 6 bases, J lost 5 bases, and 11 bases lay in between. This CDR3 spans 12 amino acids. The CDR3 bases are TGCAGTGCCTCGGGGCGGGATCAGCCCCAGCATTTT. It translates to CSASGRDQPQHF.

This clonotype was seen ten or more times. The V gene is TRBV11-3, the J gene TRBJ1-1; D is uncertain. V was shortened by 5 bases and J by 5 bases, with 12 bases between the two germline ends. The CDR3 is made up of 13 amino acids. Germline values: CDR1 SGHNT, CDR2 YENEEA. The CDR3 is CASSLLKETEAFF. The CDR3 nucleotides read TGTGCCAGCAGCCTTCTCAAGGAAACTGAAGCTTTCTTT.

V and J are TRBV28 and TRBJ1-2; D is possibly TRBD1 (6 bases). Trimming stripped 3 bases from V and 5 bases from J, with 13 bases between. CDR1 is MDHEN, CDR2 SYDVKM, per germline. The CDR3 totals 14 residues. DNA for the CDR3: TGTGCCAGCAGTTTCGGCAGGGGATTGTATGGCTACACCTTC. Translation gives CASSFGRGLYGYTF.

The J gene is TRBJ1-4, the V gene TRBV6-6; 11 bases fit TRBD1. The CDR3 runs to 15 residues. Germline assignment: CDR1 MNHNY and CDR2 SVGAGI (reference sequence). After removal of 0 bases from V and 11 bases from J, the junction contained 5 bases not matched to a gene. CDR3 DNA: TGTGCCAGCAGTTACTCGGGACAGGGGGGTTTGAAACTGTTTTTT. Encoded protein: CASSYSGQGGLKLFF.

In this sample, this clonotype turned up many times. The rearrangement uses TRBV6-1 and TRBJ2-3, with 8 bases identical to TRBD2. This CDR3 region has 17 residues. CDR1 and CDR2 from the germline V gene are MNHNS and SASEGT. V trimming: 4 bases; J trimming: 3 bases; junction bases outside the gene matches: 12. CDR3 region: CASSGGVAGRVTDTQYF. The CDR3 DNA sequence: TGTGCCAGCAGTGGGGGAGTAGCGGGAAGGGTGACAGATACGCAGTATTTT.

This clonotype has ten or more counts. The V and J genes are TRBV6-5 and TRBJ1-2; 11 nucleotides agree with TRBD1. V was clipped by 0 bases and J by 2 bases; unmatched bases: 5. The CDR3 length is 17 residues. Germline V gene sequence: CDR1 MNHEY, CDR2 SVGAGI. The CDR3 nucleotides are TGTGCCAGCAGTTACTCCGGACAGGGGGCCGAGAACTATGGCTACACCTTC. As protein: CASSYSGQGAENYGYTF.

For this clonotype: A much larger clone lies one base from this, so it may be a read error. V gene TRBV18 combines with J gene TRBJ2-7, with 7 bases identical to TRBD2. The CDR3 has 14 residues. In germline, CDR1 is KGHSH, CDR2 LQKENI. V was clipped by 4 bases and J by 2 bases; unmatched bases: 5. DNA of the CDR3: TGTGCCAGCTCACTGAGGGAGGGCCCCTACGAGCAGTACTTC. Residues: CASSLREGPYEQYF.